These T cell receptor beta chains were read from a single sample in a study of control samples from healthy donors and cancer patients. Using immunoSEQ multiplex PCR, the repertoire was profiled, and TCRdb retains in-frame clones only, with some absent. The sample carries 120,000 to 150,000 clones, roughly 90% recorded once. What was sequenced was blood. The receptors come from a man younger than 45 in good health. Each CDR3 is given with its conserved first and last residue. D genes are given only for firm matches. Not every row has a clone size; where given, it reads once, few, many or a size class.

clone_size,d_call,j_call,v_call,cdr3_aa,cdr3_nt
.,.,TRBJ1-2,TRBV15,CATSRARAARGYTF,TGTGCCACCAGCAGAGCTCGTGCGGCCCGAGGCTACACCTTC
.,.,TRBJ1-2,TRBV4-3,CASSPAYGDGYTF,TGCGCCAGCAGCCCTGCTTATGGGGATGGCTACACCTTC
.,TRBD2,TRBJ2-7,TRBV29-1,CSVSGRRVDEQYF,TGCAGCGTTAGCGGGAGGAGAGTCGACGAGCAGTACTTC
.,.,TRBJ1-3,TRBV9,CASSVTGTHSGNTIYF,TGTGCCAGCAGCGTCACCGGGACACACTCTGGAAACACCATATATTTT
.,TRBD2,TRBJ2-3,TRBV7-2,CASSSTSGGLTDTQYF,TGTGCCAGCAGCTCCACTAGCGGGGGCCTCACAGATACGCAGTATTTT
.,.,TRBJ2-7,TRBV24-1,CATSDNYRSEQYF,TGTGCCACCAGTGACAACTACAGGAGCGAGCAGTACTTC
.,.,TRBJ1-2,TRBV25-1,CASSDGKPARYTF,TGTGCCAGCAGTGATGGGAAACCGGCCCGCTACACCTTC
.,.,TRBJ1-1,TRBV9,CASSVVGEPEAFF,TGTGCCAGCAGCGTAGTAGGGGAGCCTGAAGCTTTCTTT
.,TRBD1,TRBJ2-3,TRBV7-2,CASSLGGTGMDTQYF,TGTGCCAGCAGCTTAGGGGGGACAGGGATGGATACGCAGTATTTT
.,.,TRBJ2-5,TRBV30,CAWSAVAGETQYF,TGTGCCTGGAGTGCTGTGGCGGGAGAGACCCAGTACTTC
once,.,TRBJ1-2,TRBV15,CATSDAGSNYGYTF,TGTGCCACCAGCGACGCGGGATCTAACTATGGCTACACCTTC
.,.,TRBJ1-6,TRBV11-2,CASSLVSYRSYNSPLHF,TGTGCCAGCAGCTTAGTATCCTACAGGTCCTATAATTCACCCCTCCACTTT
.,.,TRBJ1-3,TRBV6-5,CASSYSTGTGNTIYF,TGTGCCAGCAGTTACTCGACGGGGACTGGAAACACCATATATTTT
.,.,TRBJ2-1,TRBV30,CAWSVGVYNEQFF,TGTGCCTGGAGTGTAGGGGTCTACAATGAGCAGTTCTTC
.,.,TRBJ2-7,TRBV4-3,CASSQGRGGTPYEQYF,TGCGCCAGCAGCCAAGGGCGAGGCGGGACTCCCTACGAGCAGTACTTC
.,TRBD2,TRBJ2-1,TRBV12-3/TRBV12-4,CASSLPGLAGGFF,TGTGCCAGCAGTCTCCCGGGACTAGCGGGAGGATTCTTC
.,.,TRBJ2-7,TRBV6-6,CASSPGRTPYF,TGTGCCAGCAGCCCGGGGCGGACACCGTACTTC
.,.,TRBJ2-1,TRBV5-4,CASSLPRRNNEQFF,TGTGCCAGCAGCCTACCCCGGAGAAACAATGAGCAGTTCTTC
.,TRBD2,TRBJ2-7,TRBV5-4,CASSSPGLADEQYF,TGTGCCAGCAGCTCCCCGGGACTAGCAGACGAGCAGTACTTC
few,.,TRBJ1-1,TRBV6-5,CASSYSGGGQEAFF,TGTGCCAGCAGTTACTCGGGGGGGGGCCAGGAAGCTTTCTTT